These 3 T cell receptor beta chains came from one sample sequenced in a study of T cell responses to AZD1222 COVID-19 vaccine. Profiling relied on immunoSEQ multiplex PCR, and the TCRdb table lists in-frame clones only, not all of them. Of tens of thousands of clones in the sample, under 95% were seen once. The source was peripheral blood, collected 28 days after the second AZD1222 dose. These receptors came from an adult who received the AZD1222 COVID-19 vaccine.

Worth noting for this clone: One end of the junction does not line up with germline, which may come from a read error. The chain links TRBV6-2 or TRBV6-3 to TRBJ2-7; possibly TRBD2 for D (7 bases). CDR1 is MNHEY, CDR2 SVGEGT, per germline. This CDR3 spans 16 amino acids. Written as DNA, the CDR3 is TGTGCCAGCAGTTACGGAGGGGGAGGGCTACCCTACGAGCAATACTTC. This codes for CASSYGGGGLPYEQYF.

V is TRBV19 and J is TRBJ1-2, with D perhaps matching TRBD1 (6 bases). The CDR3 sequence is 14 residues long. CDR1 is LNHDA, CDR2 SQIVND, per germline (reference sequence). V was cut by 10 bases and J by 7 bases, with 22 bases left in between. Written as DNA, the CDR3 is TGTGCCACGGCCAACAGGGTCGGTATCGGTGGCTACACCTTC. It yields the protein CATANRVGIGGYTF.

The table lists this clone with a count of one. CDR3 protein: CASSQAGGDGYTF. CDR3 in DNA: TGCGCCAGCAGCCAAGCAGGGGGCGATGGCTACACCTTC. The V call is TRBV4-1, the J call TRBJ1-2, with 8 positions matching TRBD1. Germline V gene lookup returns CDR1 MGHRA and CDR2 YSYEKL. This CDR3 comprises 13 residues. The junction had 1 base not matched to a gene; V was cut back by 1 base and J by 6 bases.